This passage covers 19 T cell receptor beta chains from one sample sequenced in a study of neurological immune-mediated disorders. Via MiXCR, TCRdb re-called the 5' RACE reads, giving one row per CDR3 protein. The sample records about 36,000 distinct CDR3 sequences, 9% to 12% being singletons. The sequenced sample was PBMCs. The receptors originated from a woman in her twenties or thirties with HTLV-1-associated myelopathy (HAM/TSP).

The table lists this clonotype with many counts. The chain couples TRBV20-1 to TRBJ1-2; 8 nucleotides match TRBD1. The germline gives CDR1 DFQATT, CDR2 SNEGSKA (reference sequence). The CDR3 totals 14 residues. Losses at the gene ends were 2 bases for V and 4 bases for J; bases not matched to a gene: 6. The CDR3 region is CSARLPGTGYGYTF. DNA for the CDR3: TGCAGTGCTAGACTACCGGGGACAGGCTATGGCTACACCTTC.

This clonotype has a count of ten or more. The genes are TRBV7-3 and TRBJ2-1; 11 nucleotides line up with TRBD1. Trimming removed 5 bases from V and 6 bases from J; junction bases left unmatched: 6. CDR3 length: 15 residues. Germline V gene data show CDR1 as SGHTA and CDR2 as FQGTGA. The CDR3 sequence: CASSPGGTGGNEQFF. CDR3 in DNA: TGTGCCAGCAGCCCCGGGGGGACAGGGGGCAATGAGCAGTTCTTC.

The sample holds many counts of this clonotype. This rearrangement joins TRBV10-3 to TRBJ2-5; possible D gene TRBD1, 6 bases. Trimming removed 3 bases from V and 8 bases from J, with 22 bases in between. The CDR3 has 16 residues. Germline V gene data show CDR1 as ENHRY and CDR2 as SYGVKD. The CDR3: CAISDGGSQGHYTQYF. DNA of the CDR3: TGTGCCATCAGTGATGGTGGCAGCCAGGGACATTACACCCAGTACTTC.

The table lists this clonotype with many counts. The DNA for the CDR3 is TGTGCCAGCAGCTTAGCAGGGAGGGGGAATACCTACACCTTC. Its protein is CASSLAGRGNTYTF. This chain joins TRBV7-8 and TRBJ1-2, with a tentative D call TRBD1 (6 bases). V was pared by 0 bases and J by 10 bases, with 15 bases between. CDR1 is SGHVS, CDR2 FQNEAQ, per germline. This CDR3 is 14 amino acids long.

This clonotype was seen many times. The V gene is TRBV7-6, the J gene TRBJ1-3; D is unresolved. This CDR3 is 15 amino acids long. With 1 base removed from V and 0 bases from J, the gap between germline ends came to 7 bases. CDR1 SGHVS and CDR2 FNYEAQ come from the germline V gene. CDR3 bases: TGTGCCAGCAGCTTAGGGATTAACTCTGGAAACACCATATATTTT. Protein sequence: CASSLGINSGNTIYF.

Judged by abundance, this clonotype is medium-sized (0.01 to 0.1%). The chain links TRBV5-1 to TRBJ1-1; tentatively, D is TRBD1 (5 bases). The CDR3 covers 15 residues. With 4 bases removed from V and 0 bases from J, the gap between germline ends came to 13 bases. CDR1 is SGHRS, CDR2 YFSETQ, per germline. CDR3 residues: CASSAGAGLNTEAFF. In nucleotides, the CDR3 is TGCGCCAGCAGCGCCGGGGCGGGGTTGAACACTGAAGCTTTCTTT.

This clonotype was detected only a few times. The chain couples TRBV5-1 to TRBJ2-2; D unclear. Trimming stripped 0 bases from V and 5 bases from J, with 8 bases between. CDR3 length: 14 amino acids. The germline gives CDR1 SGHRS, CDR2 YFSETQ. The CDR3 region is CASSLAGNTGELFF. In DNA form, the CDR3 reads TGCGCCAGCAGCTTGGCCGGAAATACCGGGGAGCTGTTTTTT.

This clonotype was seen ten or more times. The chain is built from TRBV10-2 and TRBJ1-1; no clear D. With 4 bases removed from V and 4 bases from J, the gap between germline ends came to 13 bases. The CDR3 covers 14 residues. CDR1 WSHSY and CDR2 SAAADI come from the germline V gene. The CDR3 is CASSGWGWGTEAFF. The CDR3 DNA reads TGCGCCAGCAGTGGGTGGGGTTGGGGCACTGAAGCTTTCTTT.

This clonotype was seen ten or more times. This chain uses TRBV7-2 with TRBJ1-2; 9 positions agree with TRBD1. V gave up 5 bases and J gave up 4 bases; unmatched junction bases: 8. CDR1 and CDR2 (germline): SGHTA, FQGNSA. The CDR3 contains 15 residues. CDR3 DNA sequence: TGTGCCAGCAGCGCGAAACAGGGGGCCGGCTATGGCTACACCTTC. Protein sequence: CASSAKQGAGYGYTF.

This clonotype occurred many times. The rearrangement joins TRBV5-1 to TRBJ1-1, with TRBD1 matching 8 bases. Germline assignment: CDR1 SGHRS and CDR2 YFSETQ. Germline trimming cut 0 bases from V and 4 bases from J; bases unmatched to any gene: 17. The CDR3 contains 19 residues. CDR3 loop: CASSLANDYWVGTGTEAFF. The CDR3 nucleotides are TGCGCCAGCAGCTTGGCCAACGATTACTGGGTAGGGACAGGCACTGAAGCTTTCTTT.

The V call is TRBV10-3, the J call TRBJ1-2; D is uncertain. In germline, CDR1 is ENHRY, CDR2 SYGVKD. CDR3 size: 15 residues. V was pared by 0 bases and J by 4 bases, with 12 bases between. CDR3: CAISESTGSVYGYTF. In DNA, the CDR3 is TGTGCCATCAGTGAGTCGACGGGTTCTGTCTATGGCTACACCTTC.

This clonotype was counted many times. The chain links TRBV5-6 to TRBJ2-7, with D possibly being TRBD2 (6 bases). CDR1 is SGHDT, CDR2 YYEEEE, per germline. The CDR3 is made up of 15 amino acids. V was pared by 2 bases and J by 3 bases, with 15 bases between. CDR3 nucleotides: TGTGCCAGCAGCTTCGGGGCGGGGACTGACTACGAGCAGTACTTC. This codes for CASSFGAGTDYEQYF.

This clonotype has more than one count but fewer than ten. This chain connects TRBV7-9 to TRBJ2-7; perhaps TRBD2 as D (6 bases). Germline CDR1 and CDR2: SEHNR and FQNEAQ (reference sequence). The CDR3 loop spans 14 amino acids. V was shortened by 5 bases and J by 5 bases, with 16 bases between the two germline ends. CDR3 in DNA: TGTGCCAGCAGCCCGCCCCCTACGGGGGACGAGCAGTACTTC. It yields the protein CASSPPPTGDEQYF. Variable domain in full (rest from reference TRBV7-9 and TRBJ2-7): DTGVSQNPRHKITKRGQNVTFRCDPISEHNRLYWYRQTLGQGPEFLTYFQNEAQLEKSRLLSDRFSAERPKGSFSTLEIQRTEQGDSAMYLCASSPPPTGDEQYFGPGTRLTVT.

There are many counts of this clonotype. The chain employs TRBV12-3 or TRBV12-4 and TRBJ2-4; possible D gene TRBD1, 5 bases. V was cut by 1 base and J by 2 bases, with 9 bases left in between. The CDR3 spans 15 residues. CDR3 sequence reads: CASSLEPGSKNIQYF. DNA of the CDR3: TGTGCCAGCAGTTTAGAACCAGGGTCCAAAAACATTCAGTACTTC.

The V and J genes are TRBV20-1 and TRBJ2-7; 7 nucleotides agree with TRBD1. With 6 bases clipped from V and 0 bases from J, the junction kept 23 bases outside the gene matches. The CDR3 has 19 amino acids. CDR1 is DFQATT, CDR2 SNEGSKA, per germline (reference sequence). CDR3 nucleotide sequence: TGCAGTGCCACGGACAGCAGCTTATTCGACAGGGATGGCTCCTACGAGCAGTACTTC. Encoded protein: CSATDSSLFDRDGSYEQYF.

This clonotype was seen many times. This chain uses TRBV12-3 or TRBV12-4 with TRBJ2-1, with TRBD1 identical over 7 bases. The CDR3 sequence is 15 residues long. V trimming: 5 bases; J trimming: 7 bases; junction bases outside the gene matches: 11. The CDR3: CASSTLVRQGNEQFF. Here the CDR3 DNA reads TGTGCCAGCAGTACCCTCGTACGACAGGGAAATGAGCAGTTCTTC.

V usage is TRBV5-1 and J usage is TRBJ1-1, with no clear D. V was pared by 6 bases and J by 1 base, with 13 bases between. The CDR3 runs 14 residues. Per germline, CDR1 SGHRS and CDR2 YFSETQ. The CDR3 region is CASTKGTENTEAFF. As DNA, the CDR3 is TGCGCCAGCACCAAGGGTACAGAGAACACTGAAGCTTTCTTT. The full variable domain, rest sourced from reference TRBV5-1 and TRBJ1-1, is KAGVTQTPRYLIKTRGQQVTLSCSPISGHRSVSWYQQTPGQGLQFLFEYFSETQRNKGNFPGRFSGRQFSNSRSEMNVSTLELGDSALYLCASTKGTENTEAFFGQGTRLTVV.

This clonotype was counted many times. The rearrangement links TRBV6-5 to TRBJ2-6, with TRBD1 as a possible D gene (6 bases). From germline, CDR1 is MNHEY and CDR2 SVGAGI. This CDR3 spans 17 amino acids. The germline V and J ends were trimmed by 6 bases and 2 bases, with 17 bases remaining between them. DNA of the CDR3: TGTGCCAGCAGGCGGACAGCCCGGCGGGCTGGGGCCAACGTCCTGACTTTC. Protein sequence: CASRRTARRAGANVLTF.

This clonotype was seen at least ten times. The chain links TRBV20-1 to TRBJ2-7; D remains unclear. The V end was cut by 3 bases, the J end by 3 bases, with 9 bases between. Germline V CDR1 and CDR2: DFQATT, SNEGSKA (reference sequence). The CDR3 spans 12 residues. CDR3 DNA sequence: TGCAGTGCTAGCTACACATTCTACGAGCAGTACTTC. Its translation is CSASYTFYEQYF.